This T cell receptor beta chain came from a study of blood T cell repertoires in COVID-19. V was pared by 3 bases and J by 2 bases, with 7 bases of the junction left unmatched. The germline gives CDR1 LNHDA, CDR2 SQIVND (reference sequence). The CDR3 loop spans 17 amino acids. The repertoire was sequenced with immunoSEQ multiplex PCR; TCRdb's copy has only in-frame clones and lacks some. The repertoire holds roughly 200,000 clones, with about 88% as singletons. Sequencing used peripheral blood. The origin of this receptor is a man aged 70-80 years with acute or convalescent COVID-19. This chain connects TRBV19 to TRBJ2-1, with TRBD2 matching over 10 bases. The CDR3 is CASSIRGLAATYNEQFF. CDR3 coding DNA: TGTGCCAGTAGTATCCGAGGACTAGCGGCAACCTACAATGAGCAGTTCTTC.